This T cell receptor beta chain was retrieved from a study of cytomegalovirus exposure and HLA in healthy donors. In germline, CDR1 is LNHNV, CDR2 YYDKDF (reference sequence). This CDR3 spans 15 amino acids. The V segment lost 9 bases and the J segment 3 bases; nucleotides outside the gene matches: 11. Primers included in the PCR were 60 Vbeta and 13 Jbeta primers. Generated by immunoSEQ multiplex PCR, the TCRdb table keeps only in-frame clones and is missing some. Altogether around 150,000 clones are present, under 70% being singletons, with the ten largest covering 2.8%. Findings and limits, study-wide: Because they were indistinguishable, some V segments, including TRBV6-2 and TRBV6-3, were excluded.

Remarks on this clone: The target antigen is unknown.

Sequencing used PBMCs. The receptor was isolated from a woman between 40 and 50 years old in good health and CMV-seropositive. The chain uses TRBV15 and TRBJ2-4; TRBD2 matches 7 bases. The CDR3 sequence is CATGRGGLDKNIQYF. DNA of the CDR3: TGTGCCACTGGTAGGGGAGGGTTGGACAAAAACATTCAGTACTTC.